This entry features one T cell receptor (beta chain) sequence. The target of this receptor is not known. Nothing much larger sits one base from this clone, and base qualities are not available. Clipping removes 0 bases from V and 4 bases from J, with 2 as the unmatched junction base count. The CDR3 covers 15 residues, taking in both the cysteine and the phenylalanine. Kept here is only the CDR3 DNA, which spans 45 bases and is read in frame from base 1. CDR1 and CDR2 are drawn from the germline V gene: SGHRS, YFSETQ. The donors were included in the validation cohort of 120 subjects, a group kept apart from the roughly 700-subject first cohort. These data are taken from a study of cytomegalovirus exposure and HLA in healthy donors (TCRdb year 2017). Regarding the study in general: According to a later analysis, one platform produced both the roughly 130 validation repertoires and the 666 repertoires of the first cohort. To predict cytomegalovirus infection status, the study combined high-throughput TCR immunosequencing, statistical association of individual TCRs with disease status, and machine learning. The aim of the study was to test whether cataloging public T cell receptors could identify signatures of past pathogen exposure. Along with the approximately 600-subject first cohort, a separate validation cohort of some 130 different subjects was used. What the work shows at the level of the full study, not this receptor alone: Subsequent analysis determined that TCRs grouped into clusters in the first cohort also showed a tendency toward co-occurrence across the 130 or so validation repertoires, and roughly 94% of cluster scores exceeded 0. In both the original and validation cohorts, the classifier was reported to diagnose cytomegalovirus status with high specificity and sensitivity. The authors suggested that the approach could potentially be generalized to other disease states and immunological phenotypes. A few of the identified cytomegalovirus-associated TCR beta chains were confirmed in vitro to be specific for cytomegalovirus antigens. The study gave a list of about 170 TCR beta chains associated with cytomegalovirus. All 120 or so repertoires were used to score co-occurrence in the validation cohort in a later analysis, because that analysis had no HLA typing for the cohort. While some public TCRs were present in many individuals, most TCR sequences turned up only very rarely across donors.

Library creation used the immunoSEQ multiplex PCR assay. Per the original workflow: A statistical classification framework was built to diagnose cytomegalovirus status from the catalog of TCR beta chain sequences. What TCRdb holds here is the immuneACCESS table cut down to in-frame rearrangements. Part of the clones is not present; checked against another copy, under half of the missing clones reflect an unresolved V gene, and the others are unexplained. That table is the source of V, J and clone size, and D and trimming were worked out from the DNA. In this sample the table shows 150,000 or so clones, more than 80% of which occur a single time. Clones ranked in the top ten supply under 8% of the sample.

The sequence derives from a woman younger than 45 in good health and CMV-seropositive. Sequencing was performed on PBMCs. Recombination linked TRBV5-1 to TRBJ2-5, with 11 central nucleotides matching TRBD2. The nucleotide sequence reads TGCGCCAGCAGCTTGGCTAGCGGGAGGACAGAGACCCAGTACTTC. Its translation is CASSLASGRTETQYF.